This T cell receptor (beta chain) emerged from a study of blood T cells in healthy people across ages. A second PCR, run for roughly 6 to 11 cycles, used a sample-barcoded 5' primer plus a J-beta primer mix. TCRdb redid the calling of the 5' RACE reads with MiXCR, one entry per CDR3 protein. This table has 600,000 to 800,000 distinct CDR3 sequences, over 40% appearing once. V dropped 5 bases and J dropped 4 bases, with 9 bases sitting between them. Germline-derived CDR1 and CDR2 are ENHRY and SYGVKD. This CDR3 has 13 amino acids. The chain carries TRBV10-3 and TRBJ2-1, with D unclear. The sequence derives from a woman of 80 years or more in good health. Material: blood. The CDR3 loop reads CAISTEPYNEQFF. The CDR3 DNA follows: TGTGCCATCAGTACTGAACCTTACAATGAGCAGTTCTTC.